This is a list of T cell receptor beta chains from one sample in a study of OX40 agonist ivuxolimab in advanced cancers. Assay: immunoSEQ multiplex PCR; the TCRdb copy retains only in-frame clones and omits some. This sample has about 69,000 clones, with 85% to 90% found just once. This specimen consisted of CD4+ or CD8+ T cells sorted from blood, obtained in a trial of the OX40 agonist ivuxolimab. The receptor set was obtained from an adult with an advanced solid tumor such as melanoma, head and neck, liver or kidney cancer. Both conserved end residues are part of each CDR3.

TRBJ1-5 | TRBV9 | CASSVGQGSNQPQHF
TRBJ1-5 | TRBV7-9 | CASSPLGANQPQHF
TRBJ2-7 | TRBV27 | CASSPYPQGTYEQYF
TRBJ2-2 | TRBV5-1 | CASSLVSGAYTGELFF
TRBJ1-2 | TRBV18 | CASSPRDRDSLTF
TRBJ1-2 | TRBV5-1 | CASSLGQGSYGYTF
TRBJ1-1 | TRBV4-1 | CASSQGAGGVTEAFF
TRBJ1-2 | TRBV27 | CASSPESGGYTF
TRBJ1-5 | TRBV5-8 | CASSPTHQPQHF
TRBJ1-2 | TRBV19 | CASSAQGEAGYTF
TRBJ2-7 | TRBV6-5 | CASSSPGGGSYEQYF
TRBJ1-5 | TRBV7-1 | CASSLRDRGYNQPQHF
TRBJ2-3 | TRBV5-1 | CASSLSGGGTDTQYF
TRBJ2-5 | TRBV4-1 | CASSQGKGQGGETQYF
TRBJ1-2 | TRBV5-1 | CASSLTGQDYGYTF
TRBJ2-5 | TRBV2 | CASSEALPGEGRSETQYF
TRBJ2-1 | TRBV6-5 | CASSSPGQPGNEQFF
TRBJ1-5 | TRBV28 | CASSFPVGQNNQPQHF
TRBJ1-6 | TRBV11-2 | CASSLGNSPLHF
TRBJ2-1 | TRBV18 | CASSPPHSNNEQFF
TRBJ1-3 | TRBV4-2 | CASTGMGSGNTIYF
TRBJ2-4 | TRBV5-1 | CASSRRTGQGTSGAERLAKNIQYF
TRBJ1-1 | TRBV7-9 | CASTRDSWGTEAFF
TRBJ2-3 | TRBV5-1 | CASSLVGQGNTDTQYF
TRBJ2-6 | TRBV27 | CASSLMSVSGANVLTF
TRBJ1-2 | TRBV10-3 | CAISEVEPPLGYTF
NA | TRBV19 | CASSIGGTAYEQYF
TRBJ2-1 | TRBV18 | CASSPPNTGNDNEQFF
TRBJ2-7 | TRBV9 | CASSQGTHEQYF
TRBJ2-1 | TRBV11-3 | CASSLGTSGYNEQFF
TRBJ2-7 | TRBV11-3 | CASSLRLARHEQYF
TRBJ2-1 | TRBV2 | CASKTADNEQFF
TRBJ2-7 | TRBV11-2 | CASSLKSGGYYEQYF
TRBJ2-7 | TRBV6-5 | CASSYAYEQYF
TRBJ1-1 | TRBV18 | CASSPHQNTEAFF
TRBJ2-5 | TRBV9 | CASSVDGRLHQETQYF
TRBJ1-6 | TRBV19 | CASSEQTGVGNSPLHF
TRBJ1-5 | TRBV9 | CASSPSAVTGGLKNSNQPQHF
TRBJ2-1 | TRBV11-2 | CASSFSPLYNEQFF
TRBJ2-3 | TRBV9 | CASSRSTGVSTDTQYF
TRBJ2-7 | TRBV5-4 | CASSLGASGTSYEQYF
TRBJ1-4 | TRBV5-1 | CASSPGETPREKLFF
TRBJ2-5 | TRBV11-2 | CASSYQAGGPETQYF
TRBJ2-7 | TRBV5-4 | CASSLGQISYEQYF
TRBJ2-7 | TRBV7-8 | CASSPILAGSSYEQYF
TRBJ1-6 | TRBV7-2 | CASSYNFILGQGGSPLHF
TRBJ2-6 | TRBV5-1 | CASSLMDAWSSGANVLTF
TRBJ1-5 | TRBV5-5 | CASSLQGLGNQPQHF
TRBJ2-7 | TRBV5-1 | CASSLVQGSYEQYF
TRBJ2-2 | TRBV6-5 | CASSYRGTGELFF
TRBJ2-2 | TRBV7-2 | CAHTRVNTGELFF
TRBJ2-7 | TRBV4-1 | CASSQGGNYEQYF
TRBJ2-1 | TRBV11-3 | CASSLDVFGGNEQFF
TRBJ1-1 | TRBV7-9 | CASSWHGGAGAFF